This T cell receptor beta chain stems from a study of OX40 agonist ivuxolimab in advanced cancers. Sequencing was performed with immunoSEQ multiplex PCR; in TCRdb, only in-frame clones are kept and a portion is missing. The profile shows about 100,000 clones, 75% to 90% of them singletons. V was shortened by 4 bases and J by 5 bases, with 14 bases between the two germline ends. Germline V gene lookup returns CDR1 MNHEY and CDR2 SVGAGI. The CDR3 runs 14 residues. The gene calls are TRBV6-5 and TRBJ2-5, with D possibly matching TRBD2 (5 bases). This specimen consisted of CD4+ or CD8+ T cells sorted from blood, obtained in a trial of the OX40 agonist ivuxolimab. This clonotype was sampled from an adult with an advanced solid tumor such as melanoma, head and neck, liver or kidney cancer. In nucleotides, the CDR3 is TGTGCCAGCAGTTGGCGCGGAGGAAAGGAGACCCAGTACTTC. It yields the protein CASSWRGGKETQYF.